This T cell receptor beta chain was captured in a study of blood T cells in healthy people across ages. Study in general: About one barcoded beta molecule was captured per two T cells (by template switching). Points from the study as a whole: No conclusive comparison of naive versus antigen-experienced cells was possible with unsorted PBMCs. Naive T cell percentage strongly correlated with TCR beta diversity. Because donor CMV status was unknown, expanded clonotype changes were possibly confounded.

Primed by a sample-barcoded 5' primer and a J-beta primer mix, a second PCR proceeded for about 7 to 12 cycles. TCRdb recomputed calls from the 5' RACE reads with MiXCR, one row per CDR3 protein. Of hundreds of thousands of distinct CDR3 sequences listed, roughly 44% are singletons. Turning to this clonotype: What it binds is unknown.

Trimming left V 4 bases short and J 1 base short, with 13 bases between. Germline assignment: CDR1 SGHTA and CDR2 FQGNSA. The CDR3 totals 15 residues. The sequence was collected from a man in his sixties in good health. The sample comprised blood. The chain employs TRBV7-2 and TRBJ1-1; D gene uncertain. The CDR3 protein is CASSSRRGKNTEAFF. The CDR3 DNA sequence: TGTGCCAGCAGCTCTAGACGTGGCAAGAACACTGAAGCTTTCTTT. Full variable domain (rest looked up from reference TRBV7-2 and TRBJ1-1): GAGVSQSPSNKVTEKGKDVELRCDPISGHTALYWYRQSLGQGLEFLIYFQGNSAPDKSGLPSDRFSAERTGGSVSTLTIQRTQQEDSAVYLCASSSRRGKNTEAFFGQGTRLTVV.